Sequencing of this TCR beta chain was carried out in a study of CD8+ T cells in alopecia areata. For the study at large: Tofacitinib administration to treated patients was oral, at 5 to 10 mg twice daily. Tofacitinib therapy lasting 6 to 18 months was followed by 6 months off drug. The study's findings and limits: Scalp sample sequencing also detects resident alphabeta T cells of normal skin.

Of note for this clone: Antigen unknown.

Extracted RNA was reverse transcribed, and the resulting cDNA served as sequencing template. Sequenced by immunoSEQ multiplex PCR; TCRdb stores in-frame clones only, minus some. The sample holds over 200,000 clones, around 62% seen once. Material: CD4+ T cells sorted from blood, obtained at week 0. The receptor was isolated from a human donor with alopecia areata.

CDR3 residues: CAWSTDRANRQYF. The CDR3 DNA sequence: TGTGCCTGGAGTACAGACAGGGCCAATCGGCAGTACTTC. This chain joins TRBV30 and TRBJ2-7, with TRBD1 matching 7 bases. CDR1 is GTSNPN, CDR2 SVGIG, per germline (reference sequence). V lost 2 bases, J lost 9 bases, and 10 bases stayed unmatched. This CDR3 contains 13 residues. The variable domain in full, with the rest retrieved from reference TRBV30 and TRBJ2-7, is SQTIHQWPATLVQPVGSPLSLECTVEGTSNPNLYWYRQAAGRGLQLLFYSVGIGQISSEVPQNLSASRPQDRQFILSSKKLLLSDSGFYLCAWSTDRANRQYFGPGTRLTVT.